The subject of this entry is one T cell receptor (beta chain). Its cognate antigen has yet to be identified. No much larger clone is present one base from it, and per-base qualities are unavailable. The library was generated by the immunoSEQ multiplex PCR assay. Adaptive Biotechnologies carried out TCRB amplification, library preparation, sequencing and preliminary bioinformatics at Survey level resolution. In the authors' own workflow: Clonality was computed in R as 1 minus normalized Shannon entropy; the Gini index was calculated with the R package ineq. To get the overlap score, the summed counts of shared sequences were divided by the total counts of all sequences in both of the compared samples. Shared-clonotype significance used Fisher's exact test assuming a theoretical repertoire of 10^7 TCRB sequences. TCRdb's version of the immuneACCESS table is confined to in-frame rearrangements and falls short of the full clone set. An unresolved V gene accounts for under half of the shortfall where checked; the remainder is of unknown origin. D and trimming come from the DNA, and the V and J calls and clone size come from that table. For this sample the table gives roughly 10,000 clones, of which less than 85% were detected only once. Roughly 0.37% of the sample is taken by the ten largest.

These data originate in a study of follicular helper T cells after annual influenza vaccination (dated by TCRdb to 2016 to 2017). Looking at the study overall: After each seasonal influenza vaccination, blood was collected on days 0, 7 and 28. To look at recall of cTfh clones, some subjects were tracked through successive annual vaccinations covering the 2013-2014, 2014-2015 and 2015-2016 seasons. One week after vaccination, a second recruited cohort of about a dozen subjects (Table S1) displayed a similar ICOS+CD38+ cTfh response. Multi-year samples were available from six subjects, with four subjects covering two vaccination seasons and two subjects covering three seasons. Samples from 2013-2014 were cryopreserved, whereas samples from about 2015 were processed immediately after collection. General findings and caveats noted by the study authors: Rare clonotypes could not be sampled because productive TCRB sequences were recovered from only roughly 8.5-22% of the analyzed cells. Day 7 ICOS+CD38+ clones were most often found later in ICOS-CD38- cTfh, suggesting that subset may serve as a memory reservoir. ICOS+CD38+ cTfh clonality correlated with the frequency of that population, and its change correlated with the change in circulating plasmablast frequency. Undersampling of the much larger non-cTfh compartments could not be excluded when assessing influenza clone enrichment. Successive annual vaccinations recalled a recurring oligoclonal ICOS+CD38+ cTfh response that included tetramer and AIM influenza-specific clonotypes.

Via the germline V gene, CDR1 is SGHRS and CDR2 YFSETQ. V sheds 4 bases and J sheds 0 bases, leaving 14 bases between their ends. The CDR3 starts with the cysteine, ends with the phenylalanine, and has 15 residues. Only CDR3 DNA is held: 45 bases, read in frame from base 1. The time point tag for this specimen amounts to: 2015-2016 season, 7 days after influenza vaccination. Seasonal inactivated influenza vaccine (Fluvarix) was administered to adults, and sorted blood CD4 subsets were tracked by TCRB sequencing before and after vaccination. To be eligible, subjects had to live in the community and must not have received influenza vaccine in the previous 6 months. Subjects were excluded for influenza vaccine contraindications, substance abuse, HIV/AIDS, active malignancy, immunomodulatory medication, or active illness such as respiratory infection. At each time point, somewhere between roughly 40 and 110 mL of blood was taken. PBMC were isolated using Ficoll-Paque PLUS or SepMate separation. CXCR5- memory CD4 T cells were sorted as a comparison non-Tfh subset. Before DNA was extracted, the cell subsets were sorted from PBMC using a BD FACS Aria.

The material was CXCR5- memory CD4+ T cells sorted from blood, obtained 7 days after influenza vaccination. The cell subset or site label, read with the paper, signifies: CXCR5- memory CD4 T cells. The chain employs TRBV5-1 and TRBJ2-7; too little of a D gene remains to name it. This TCR derives from an adult who received the influenza vaccine. At the DNA level, the sequence is TGCGCCAGCAGCCCCCTGAGCCTCAGCTCCTACGAGCAGTACTTC. The encoded protein is CASSPLSLSSYEQYF. Where the CDR3 stops, the reference TRBV5-1 and TRBJ2-7 genes take over; the full variable domain is KAGVTQTPRYLIKTRGQQVTLSCSPISGHRSVSWYQQTPGQGLQFLFEYFSETQRNKGNFPGRFSGRQFSNSRSEMNVSTLELGDSALYLCASSPLSLSSYEQYFGPGTRLTVT.